The 6 T cell receptor beta chains reported below all come from one sample, sequenced in a study of blood T cell repertoires in COVID-19. The method was immunoSEQ multiplex PCR; TCRdb's version includes in-frame clones alone and lacks a portion of them. Seen here are about 310,000 clones, 75% to 90% observed once, and the top ten hold 9.5%. Sequenced sample: PBMCs or T cells enriched from blood (not recorded which). These receptor sequences come from a woman between 40 and 50 years old who had recovered from COVID-19.

The rearrangement uses TRBV6-5 and TRBJ1-5, with 8 bases lining up with TRBD1. The trim removed 10 bases at V and 2 bases at J, leaving 4 bases unmatched. CDR3 length: 13 amino acids. Germline CDR1 and CDR2: MNHEY and SVGAGI. The CDR3 sequence: CATQGAGNQPQHF. CDR3 sequence (DNA): TGTGCCACTCAGGGGGCGGGCAATCAGCCCCAGCATTTT.

The chain joins TRBV18 to TRBJ1-3; 9 bases are a match to TRBD1. V dropped 4 bases and J dropped 0; count of bases not matched to a gene: 16. Germline V gene data show CDR1 as KGHSH and CDR2 as LQKENI. CDR3 size: 20 residues. The chain's CDR3 is CASSQPGQGNQESSGNTIYF. The DNA of the CDR3 is TGTGCCAGCTCACAACCTGGACAGGGGAATCAGGAAAGCTCTGGAAACACCATATATTTT.

The chain links TRBV2 to TRBJ2-7; D not certain. V was shortened by 3 bases and J by 0 bases, with 6 bases between the two germline ends. CDR1 and CDR2 from the germline V gene are SNHLY and FYNNEI. This CDR3 is built from 13 residues. The CDR3: CASSEGASYEQYF. The DNA of the CDR3 is TGTGCCAGCAGTGAGGGCGCCTCCTACGAGCAGTACTTC. The full variable domain, its missing parts supplied by reference TRBV2 and TRBJ2-7, is EPEVTQTPSHQVTQMGQEVILRCVPISNHLYFYWYRQILGQKVEFLVSFYNNEISEKSEIFDDQFSVERPDGSNFTLKIRSTKLEDSAMYFCASSEGASYEQYFGPGTRLTVT.

CDR3 DNA: TGTGCCAGCAGCTTAGTCGTAGTCTCTGGAAACACCATATATTTT. This codes for CASSLVVVSGNTIYF. The V and J genes are TRBV7-2 and TRBJ1-3; D unclear. This CDR3 region has 15 residues. CDR1 and CDR2 from the germline V gene are SGHTA and FQGNSA. Trimming stripped 1 base from V and 0 bases from J, with 7 bases between.

The chain employs TRBV7-8 and TRBJ2-1; 13 bases match TRBD2. This CDR3 contains 17 residues. CDR1 and CDR2 from the germline V gene are SGHVS and FQNEAQ. The ends lost 5 bases at V and 5 bases at J; junction bases unmatched: 9. The CDR3 loop is CASSHIRGLAGDNEQFF. For the CDR3, the DNA is TGTGCCAGCAGCCATATCAGAGGACTAGCGGGAGACAATGAGCAGTTCTTC. The full variable domain, completed using reference TRBV7-8 and TRBJ2-1, is GAGVSQSPRYKVAKRGQDVALRCDPISGHVSLFWYQQALGQGPEFLTYFQNEAQLDKSGLPSDRFFAERPEGSVSTLKIQRTQQEDSAVYLCASSHIRGLAGDNEQFFGPGTRLTVL.

This clone came up a few times. The chain joins TRBV5-4 to TRBJ1-1; the D is unclear. The germline V gene encodes CDR1 SGHNT and CDR2 YYREEE (reference sequence). CDR3 length: 13 residues. Trimming took 4 bases from V and 4 from J, leaving 11 bases between them. Written as DNA, the CDR3 is TGTGCCAGCAGCCCGAGGGTACCCACTGAAGCTTTCTTT. Its protein is CASSPRVPTEAFF.